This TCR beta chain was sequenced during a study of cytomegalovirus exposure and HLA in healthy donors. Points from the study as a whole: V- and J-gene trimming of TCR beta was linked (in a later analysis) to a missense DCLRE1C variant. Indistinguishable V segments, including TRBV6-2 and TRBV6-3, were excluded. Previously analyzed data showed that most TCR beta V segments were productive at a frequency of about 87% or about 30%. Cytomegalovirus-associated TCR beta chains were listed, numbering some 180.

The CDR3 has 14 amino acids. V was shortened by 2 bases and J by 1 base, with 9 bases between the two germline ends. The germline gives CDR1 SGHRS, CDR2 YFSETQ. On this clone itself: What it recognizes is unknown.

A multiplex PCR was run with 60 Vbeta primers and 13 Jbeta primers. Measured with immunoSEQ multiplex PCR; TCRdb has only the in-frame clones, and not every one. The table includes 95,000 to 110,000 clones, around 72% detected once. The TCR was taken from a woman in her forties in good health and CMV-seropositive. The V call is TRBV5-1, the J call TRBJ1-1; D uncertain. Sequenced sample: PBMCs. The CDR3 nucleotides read TGCGCCAGCAGCTTAAACAGACCGAACACTGAAGCTTTCTTT. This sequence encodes CASSLNRPNTEAFF.